The entry that follows covers one TCR beta chain sequence. The target of this receptor is not known. Base qualities are not recorded, but no much larger clone differs from it by a single base. The CDR3 regions of human TCRbeta chains were subjected to immunosequencing. The authors processed their data as follows. Repertoire TCRs were checked for matches against a reference library of SARS-CoV-2-specific TCRs that had been generated using the MIRA antigen-specificity platform. Breadth was defined as the fraction of unique TCRs that were SARS-CoV-2-associated, and depth was defined as the fraction of total T cells that were SARS-CoV-2-associated. Using the MIRA data, every spike-specific TCR was mapped to the spike region that the TCR reacted to and assigned to either a CD4 or a CD8 class. Log10-transformed breadth and depth values were compared by one-way ANOVA with Sidak's multiple comparisons tests. Here the immuneACCESS table is served through TCRdb, limited to in-frame sequences with V and J called. Missing clones are a known gap in these copies; in checked studies unresolved V genes cover under half, and the rest lacks a known reason. V, J and clone size were drawn from that table, and D and trimming were deduced from the DNA. The sample profile shows roughly 150,000 clones; about 91% of them were found once. In total, the top ten clones hold 2% to 2.5% of the sample.

This entry comes from a study of T cell responses to AZD1222 COVID-19 vaccine listed by TCRdb under 2021. Broadly, across the study: AZD1222 recipients with second doses at about 4 weeks or about 12 weeks were pooled, because spike-specific TCR depth and breadth did not differ between schedules. Trial participants were enrolled into age subgroups of 18-55, 56-69 and 70-plus years, which contained about 150, 28 and 57 TCR-sequenced participants, respectively. A total of more than 230 trial participants underwent TCR sequencing, of whom about 210 had received two doses of AZD1222 and about 25 had received two doses of the MenACWY control vaccine.

General conclusions and limits of the study: Because no samples from the day 14 peak response were available, repertoires could be characterized only after the peak T cell response. Conclusions about previously exposed vaccinees were limited because only a handful of AZD1222 recipients were SARS-CoV-2 seropositive at baseline. A significant rise in spike-specific TCR breadth and depth was observed after two AZD1222 doses relative to day 0 and relative to MenACWY recipients. Epitopes outside the regions mutated in the B.1.351 and B.1.1.7 variants were reportedly recognized by nearly half of the unique spike-specific TCRs. CD4 TCRs associated with the vaccine covered the entire spike protein, and the dominant responses were in regions 160-218 and 743-854. Participants were mostly white British and included more females than males, and it was suggested by the authors that clonal diversity may have been underestimated. The 56-69-year group was small, and its depth increase did not reach significance, likely because of low power.

In light of the paper, this sample's time point label describes: baseline before first vaccination. Samples from vaccinated people were obtained from the UK trials COV001 and COV002, which included a single-blind randomized controlled phase 2/3 trial of AZD1222 (ChAdOx1 nCoV-19) in healthy adults. For TCRbeta chain sequencing, PBMC samples from trial participants were taken at day 0 and at day 28 after the second dose. The source of this sequence is an adult in good health. Material: peripheral blood, obtained on day 0 of AZD1222 vaccination.

The CDR3 corresponds to CASSTYPKPASSLYEQYF. The sequence in DNA is TGTGCCAGCAGTACCTACCCAAAACCGGCTAGTTCCCTATACGAGCAGTACTTC. Recombination linked TRBV6-2 or TRBV6-3 to TRBJ2-7; the D segment cannot be called with confidence. CDR1 and CDR2, per the germline V gene, are MNHEY and SVGEGT. Cut back by 5 bases and 4 bases, the V and J ends lie 27 bases apart. The CDR3 spans 18 residues, from the cysteine through the phenylalanine. Left in the record is the CDR3 DNA by itself, 54 bases read in frame from the first base.